This T cell receptor beta chain was observed in a study of cytomegalovirus exposure and HLA in healthy donors. V dropped 4 bases and J dropped 3; count of bases not matched to a gene: 1. The germline V gene has CDR1 KGHSH and CDR2 LQKENI. The length of the CDR3 is 13 residues. PCR employed 60 Vbeta and 13 Jbeta primers. Profiled with immunoSEQ multiplex PCR; TCRdb holds only in-frame clones, not every one. The sample has around 120,000 clones, almost 85% seen once. Sequencing input: PBMCs. This sequence was found in a boy between 2 and 10 years old in good health and CMV-seronegative. The V and J genes are TRBV18 and TRBJ1-1; 8 bases align to TRBD1. The CDR3 region has the DNA TGTGCCAGCTCACAACAGGGGGACACTGAAGCTTTCTTT. This encodes CASSQQGDTEAFF.